This T cell receptor (beta chain) was profiled in a study of blood T cell repertoires in COVID-19. Study as a whole: The United States, Italy and Spain were the sources of the acute and convalescent COVID-19 samples. PBMCs, B-cell-depleted T cells, or T cells were the source of the cDNA or gDNA that made up the material.

The repertoire was sequenced with immunoSEQ multiplex PCR; TCRdb's copy has only in-frame clones and lacks some. Among 61,000 or so clones listed, almost 90% were seen once. V lost 7 bases and J lost 0; bases outside the gene matches: 2. The CDR3 is 13 amino acids. Germline CDR1 reads SQVTM; CDR2 reads ANQGSEA. V and J are TRBV29-1 and TRBJ2-1; 8 bases fit TRBD1. The sequence was obtained from a woman older than 75 with active COVID-19. Material for sequencing was peripheral blood. CDR3 bases: TGCAGCGCCACAGGGGGCTCCTACAATGAGCAGTTCTTC. Translation: CSATGGSYNEQFF.